Following are 6 T cell receptor beta chains from one sample sequenced in a study of tissue T cells after allogeneic stem cell transplantation. Using immunoSEQ multiplex PCR, the repertoire was profiled, and TCRdb retains in-frame clones only, with some absent. The table has around 40,000 clones, over 85% seen once. The sample in question was blood, obtained before transplantation. The receptors were sampled from a woman aged 40-75 years who later had graft-versus-host disease after an allogeneic stem cell transplant.

This chain joins TRBV6-6 and TRBJ1-1; D call uncertain. CDR3 length: 13 residues. Trimming shortened V by 10 bases and J by 4 bases, and 16 bases separated the two germline ends. Per the germline V gene, CDR1 is MNHNY and CDR2 is SVGAGI (reference sequence). In DNA form, the CDR3 reads TGTGCCACTCGAGAGGGATGGGGCACTGAAGCTTTCTTT. It translates to CATREGWGTEAFF.

The gene calls are TRBV6-5 and TRBJ1-3; the D gene is possibly TRBD1 (5 bases). V was shortened by 2 bases and J by 0 bases, with 11 bases between the two germline ends. The CDR3 runs 16 residues. Germline CDR1 and CDR2: MNHEY and SVGAGI. The CDR3 sequence: CASSYGGGSSGNTIYF. The CDR3 DNA follows: TGTGCCAGCAGTTACGGGGGGGGGTCCTCTGGAAACACCATATATTTT.

The table lists this clone with a count of one. The chain carries TRBV6-6 and TRBJ1-1; TRBD1 matches at 9 bases. Germline-derived CDR1 and CDR2 are MNHNY and SVGAGI (reference sequence). The J segment lost 4 bases and the V segment lost 0 bases, leaving 6 bases of the junction unmatched. There are 16 residues in the CDR3. For the CDR3, the DNA is TGTGCCAGCAGTTACTCGCAAGGGACAGGGACCACTGAAGCTTTCTTT. It codes for CASSYSQGTGTTEAFF.

This chain uses TRBV5-4 with TRBJ2-3; no clear D gene. This CDR3 region has 15 residues. V was clipped by 2 bases and J by 0 bases, with 10 bases between them. Germline CDR1 SGHNT, CDR2 YYREEE (reference sequence). CDR3 loop: CASSFPAASTDTQYF. The CDR3 nucleotides read TGTGCCAGCAGCTTCCCGGCGGCTAGCACAGATACGCAGTATTTT.

The chain carries TRBV19 and TRBJ2-6; 8 nucleotides match TRBD1. V trimming: 6 bases; J trimming: 3 bases; junction bases outside the gene matches: 1. CDR1 is LNHDA and CDR2 is SQIVND in the germline V gene (reference sequence). The CDR3 is 14 amino acids. Here the CDR3 reads CASSTGGGANVLTF. CDR3 in DNA: TGTGCCAGTAGCACAGGGGGTGGGGCCAACGTCCTGACTTTC.

The chain joins TRBV10-3 to TRBJ1-4; D call uncertain. Germline CDR1 reads ENHRY; CDR2 reads SYGVKD. Trimming left V 3 bases short and J 3 bases short, with 5 bases between. The length of the CDR3 is 13 residues. This CDR3 reads CAISDQPNEKLFF. The CDR3 DNA reads TGTGCCATCAGTGATCAGCCTAATGAAAAACTGTTTTTT.